Below, 25 T cell receptor beta chains from the same sample are listed, as sequenced in a study of cytomegalovirus exposure and HLA in healthy donors. The PCR made use of 60 Vbeta and 13 Jbeta primers. Clones were sequenced by immunoSEQ multiplex PCR, and TCRdb holds only the in-frame ones, with some missing. This repertoire comprises approximately 110,000 clones; its ten largest clones make up around 3.6%. Sequenced material: PBMCs. Receptors were obtained from a man younger than 35 in good health and CMV-seronegative.

The CDR3 loop is CARSKVYYGTGDFNEQFF. The CDR3 bases are TGTGCCAGAAGCAAGGTTTACTACGGGACAGGGGACTTTAATGAGCAGTTCTTC. The J gene is TRBJ2-1, the V gene TRBV5-3; TRBD1 matches at 10 bases. TRBV5-3 belongs to the ORF category, with a function that is uncertain. J was trimmed by 7 bases and V by 4 bases; bases with no gene match: 17. The CDR3 loop spans 18 amino acids.

The CDR3, as DNA: TGCGCCAGCAGCGACGGCGGACAGGGGAACACTGAAGCTTTCTTT. Its protein product is CASSDGGQGNTEAFF. V gene TRBV5-1 combines with J gene TRBJ1-1, with 8 bases lining up with TRBD1. The CDR3 totals 15 residues. With V trimmed by 4 bases and J by 1 base, 6 bases remained unmatched. CDR1 SGHRS and CDR2 YFSETQ come from the germline V gene.

The V and J genes are TRBV11-2 and TRBJ2-1; D remains unclear. Germline CDR1 is SGHAT and CDR2 is FQNNGV. The CDR3 runs 18 residues. Trimming shortened V by 4 bases and J by 0 bases, and 19 bases separated the two germline ends. The CDR3: CASSSRPYGGSSYNEQFF. CDR3 nucleotides: TGTGCCAGCAGCTCGAGACCCTATGGCGGAAGCTCCTACAATGAGCAGTTCTTC. Using reference TRBV11-2 and TRBJ2-1 for the parts outside the CDR3, the full variable domain is EAGVAQSPRYKIIEKRQSVAFWCNPISGHATLYWYQQILGQGPKLLIQFQNNGVVDDSQLPKDRFSAERLKGVDSTLKIQPAKLEDSAVYLCASSSRPYGGSSYNEQFFGPGTRLTVL.

The V gene is TRBV5-1, the J gene TRBJ1-2; TRBD1 aligns across 9 bases. The V gene end was trimmed by 4 bases and the J gene end by 5 bases; junction bases not matched to a gene: 9. Germline-derived CDR1 and CDR2 are SGHRS and YFSETQ. This CDR3 region has 15 residues. The CDR3 sequence: CASSPTGQGVYGYTF. CDR3 DNA: TGCGCCAGCAGCCCAACGGGACAGGGTGTTTATGGCTACACCTTC. Full variable domain (missing parts from reference TRBV5-1 and TRBJ1-2): KAGVTQTPRYLIKTRGQQVTLSCSPISGHRSVSWYQQTPGQGLQFLFEYFSETQRNKGNFPGRFSGRQFSNSRSEMNVSTLELGDSALYLCASSPTGQGVYGYTFGSGTRLTVV.

The rearrangement uses TRBV5-4 and TRBJ1-1; 9 bases are shared with TRBD1. This CDR3 region has 15 residues. The V gene's germline CDR1 is SGHNT and CDR2 YYREEE (reference sequence). The J segment lost 3 bases and the V segment lost 4 bases, leaving 7 bases of the junction unmatched. DNA for the CDR3: TGTGCCAGCAGCACCCGGACAGGGGCCGACACTGAAGCTTTCTTT. Translating it yields CASSTRTGADTEAFF.

The V call is TRBV5-6, the J call TRBJ2-7; the D gene is possibly TRBD1 (6 bases). The germline CDR1 and CDR2 sequences are SGHDT and YYEEEE. The CDR3 totals 15 residues. V dropped 3 bases and J dropped 0 bases, with 13 bases sitting between them. The CDR3 nucleotides are TGTGCCAGCAGCTATACCGGGACATCCTCCTACGAGCAGTACTTC. It yields the protein CASSYTGTSSYEQYF.

V usage is TRBV19 and J usage is TRBJ1-2; TRBD1 aligns across 9 bases. CDR3 length: 13 amino acids. Trimming cost V 5 bases and J 4 bases; bases outside gene matches: 2. Germline V lookup: CDR1 LNHDA, CDR2 SQIVND (reference sequence). The CDR3 protein is CASSPTGGYGYTF. The DNA for the CDR3 is TGTGCCAGTAGTCCGACAGGGGGCTATGGCTACACCTTC.

This chain connects TRBV27 to TRBJ2-1; D possibly corresponds to TRBD1 (6 bases). CDR1 is MNHEY, CDR2 SMNVEV, per germline (reference sequence). With 4 bases removed from V and 8 bases from J, the gap between germline ends came to 9 bases. The CDR3 runs to 12 residues. The CDR3 loop reads CASSYRADEQFF. In DNA, the CDR3 is TGTGCCAGCAGTTACAGGGCGGATGAGCAGTTCTTC.

V usage is TRBV6-1 and J usage is TRBJ2-4; D is perhaps TRBD1 (6 bases). The germline CDR1 and CDR2 sequences are MNHNS and SASEGT. V was clipped by 6 bases and J by 1 base, with 13 bases between them. The CDR3 is 15 amino acids. The CDR3 DNA reads TGTGCCAGCAGAGACTTGCAGGGGGCCAAAAACATTCAGTACTTC. Translated: CASRDLQGAKNIQYF.

The genes are TRBV7-2 and TRBJ1-5; no firm D call. Germline CDR1 and CDR2: SGHTA and FQGNSA. The CDR3 has 12 amino acids. Deletions cut 1 base from V and 11 bases from J, with 9 bases between. The CDR3 DNA sequence: TGTGCCAGCAGCTTAGTCGGCCAGGCCCAGCATTTT. It codes for CASSLVGQAQHF.

This chain uses TRBV27 with TRBJ1-6, with D hard to call. The V end was cut by 6 bases, the J end by 0 bases, with 12 bases between. The CDR3 is 16 amino acids. Germline CDR1 reads MNHEY; CDR2 reads SMNVEV (reference sequence). The CDR3 loop is CASSTEGYSYNSPLHF. The CDR3 nucleotides are TGTGCCAGCAGCACTGAGGGTTACTCCTATAATTCACCCCTCCACTTT.

V usage is TRBV18 and J usage is TRBJ1-3; D is ambiguous. The CDR3 covers 14 residues. Per germline, CDR1 KGHSH and CDR2 LQKENI. Trimming took off 6 bases at V and 0 bases at J, with 9 bases between the two ends. The CDR3 DNA is TGTGCCAGCTCCCGAGGGAGCTCTGGAAACACCATATATTTT. Translation gives CASSRGSSGNTIYF.

The J gene is TRBJ2-1, the V gene TRBV11-1; possibly TRBD2 for D (5 bases). Trimming pared 5 bases from V and 9 bases from J, leaving 11 bases between. The CDR3 spans 12 residues. Germline assignment: CDR1 SGHAT and CDR2 FQDESV (reference sequence). DNA for the CDR3: TGTGCCAGCAGCCAAACCAGCGGTGAGCAGTTCTTC. Translated: CASSQTSGEQFF.

The rearrangement joins TRBV27 to TRBJ2-1; unclear D gene. This CDR3 is 14 amino acids long. The V and J ends lost 3 bases and 1 base respectively, with 7 bases between them. Per the germline V gene, CDR1 is MNHEY and CDR2 is SMNVEV (reference sequence). In nucleotides, the CDR3 is TGTGCCAGCAGTTTTAGAGGTTCCTACAATGAGCAGTTCTTC. It specifies CASSFRGSYNEQFF.

The CDR3 protein is CASSPGGEDGYTF. The CDR3 nucleotides are TGTGCCAGCAGCCCGGGGGGGGAAGATGGCTACACCTTC. This sequence joins TRBV28 and TRBJ1-2, with a weak D call TRBD1 (5 bases). Germline V gene lookup returns CDR1 MDHEN and CDR2 SYDVKM. This CDR3 is 13 amino acids long. Trimming pared 6 bases from V and 6 bases from J, leaving 14 bases between.

J is TRBJ2-7 and V is TRBV6-5, with a weak D call TRBD2 (6 bases). With 2 bases removed from V and 0 bases from J, the gap between germline ends came to 11 bases. Germline V gives CDR1 MNHEY, CDR2 SVGAGI. This CDR3 has 15 amino acids. CDR3 bases: TGTGCCAGCAGTTACACCGAGGGAGGCTCCTACGAGCAGTACTTC. Translation: CASSYTEGGSYEQYF.

The chain links TRBV21-1 to TRBJ1-1; the DNA was not compared with TRBD1, the D call given in the table. TRBV21-1 is classified as a pseudogene. The CDR3 is 16 amino acids. The CDR3 sequence is CASNISRTGMNTEAFF. The CDR3 DNA sequence: TGTGCCAGTAATATTTCAAGGACAGGTATGAACACTGAAGCTTTCTTT.

V gene TRBV10-3 combines with J gene TRBJ2-2; D call uncertain. The CDR3 consists of 11 residues. Trimming removed 7 bases at V and 4 bases at J, with 4 bases between. CDR1 and CDR2 (germline): ENHRY, SYGVKD. The CDR3 bases are TGTGCCATCAAGAGCACCGGGGAGCTGTTTTTT. Encoded protein: CAIKSTGELFF.

The J gene is TRBJ1-6, the V gene TRBV9, with 7 positions matching TRBD1. Germline trimming cut 1 base from V and 3 bases from J; bases unmatched to any gene: 1. In germline, CDR1 is SGDLS, CDR2 YYNGEE. This CDR3 spans 15 amino acids. The chain's CDR3 is CASSVRDSYNSPLHF. The CDR3 DNA reads as TGTGCCAGCAGCGTACGGGACAGCTATAATTCACCCCTCCACTTT. Full variable domain (rest looked up from reference TRBV9 and TRBJ1-6): DSGVTQTPKHLITATGQRVTLRCSPRSGDLSVYWYQQSLDQGLQFLIQYYNGEERAKGNILERFSAQQFPDLHSELNLSSLELGDSALYFCASSVRDSYNSPLHFGNGTRLTVT.

This sequence joins TRBV15 and TRBJ1-3, with D unclear. The CDR3 sequence is 13 residues long. Trimming stripped 0 bases from V and 4 bases from J, with 4 bases between. CDR1 and CDR2 from the germline V gene are LNHNV and YYDKDF (reference sequence). CDR3 DNA sequence: TGTGCCACCAGCAGAGACAGGGGAAACACCATATATTTT. This translates into CATSRDRGNTIYF.

The V and J genes are TRBV2 and TRBJ1-5, with D unresolved. The CDR3 totals 13 residues. The V gene's germline CDR1 is SNHLY and CDR2 FYNNEI. Between the trimmed V and J ends, which lost 4 bases and 5 bases, there was a span of 9 bases. CDR3 nucleotides: TGTGCCAGCAGTGTACAGCTTGATCAGCCCCAGCATTTT. It specifies CASSVQLDQPQHF.

The J gene is TRBJ2-5, the V gene TRBV2; 12 bases agree with TRBD2. The DNA end is more similar to TRBJ2-7, so the J call may be wrong. The germline V gene encodes CDR1 SNHLY and CDR2 FYNNEI. This CDR3 spans 15 amino acids. The CDR3 nucleotides are TGTGCCAGCAAAAGACTAGCGGGAGATCCCTACGAGCAGTACTTC. This gives the protein CASKRLAGDPYEQYF.

This sequence joins TRBV5-5 and TRBJ1-5; 8 nucleotides agree with TRBD1. The V segment lost 3 bases and the J segment 3 bases; nucleotides outside the gene matches: 5. This CDR3 is built from 15 residues. In germline, CDR1 is SGHKS, CDR2 YYEKEE (reference sequence). The CDR3 DNA is TGTGCCAGCAGCTCAAGACAGGGGCCCAATCAGCCCCAGCATTTT. It translates to CASSSRQGPNQPQHF.

The V and J genes are TRBV28 and TRBJ2-7; tentatively, D is TRBD1 (6 bases). The V end lost 2 bases, the J end lost 2 bases, and 13 bases lay between the germline ends. The CDR3 runs 15 residues. Looked up from germline, CDR1 is MDHEN and CDR2 is SYDVKM. CDR3 nucleotide sequence: TGTGCCAGCAGTTTAAAAAGCTGGACAGCCTACGAGCAGTACTTC. Amino acid sequence: CASSLKSWTAYEQYF.

The V gene is TRBV14, the J gene TRBJ2-7, with D perhaps TRBD1 (7 bases). V lost 5 bases, J lost 1 base, and 15 bases lay in between. Germline V gene data show CDR1 as SGHDN and CDR2 as FVKESK. This CDR3 region has 15 residues. CDR3 nucleotide sequence: TGTGCCAGCAGCACTGGACAGGCGGGATCCTACGAGCAGTACTTC. This translates into CASSTGQAGSYEQYF.